These T cell receptor beta chains were read from a single sample in a study of neoadjuvant anti-PD-1 for oral cavity cancer. TCRdb's table, derived via immunoSEQ multiplex PCR, lists solely in-frame clones and lacks some. The sample lists about 68,000 clones, roughly 84% occurring once. The specimen was PBMCs, collected after nivolumab (anti-PD-1) treatment. The receptors originated from a person aged 40 to 85 with oral cavity squamous cell carcinoma. Both conserved end residues are part of each CDR3. The D gene is left open where the match is weak. Part of the rows lack a size; the others show once, few, many or a class for expanded clones.

CDR3: CASSGPPPRYGYTF
DNA: TGTGCCAGCAGTGGGCCACCACCCCGCTATGGCTACACCTTC
size: .
length: 14
D: .
V: TRBV6-5
J: TRBJ1-2

CDR3: CASLGGDTESYEQYF
DNA: TGTGCCAGCCTAGGGGGTGATACCGAATCCTACGAGCAGTACTTC
size: .
length: 15
D: .
V: TRBV2
J: TRBJ2-7

CDR3: CASSLSGRIPSNTGELFF
DNA: TGTGCCAGCAGTTTATCCGGTCGAATCCCTTCTAACACCGGGGAGCTGTTTTTT
size: .
length: 18
D: .
V: TRBV27
J: TRBJ2-2

CDR3: CASSIMPDSYGYTF
DNA: TGTGCCAGTAGTATAATGCCCGACAGCTATGGCTACACCTTC
size: once
length: 14
D: .
V: TRBV19
J: TRBJ1-2

CDR3: CAWSVMMGREVFQPGGISYNEQFF
DNA: TGTGCCTGGAGTGTAATGATGGGCAGGGAGGTTTTTCAGCCGGGAGGTATCTCCTACAATGAGCAGTTCTTC
size: few
length: 24
D: TRBD2
V: TRBV30
J: TRBJ2-1

CDR3: CASRVLADEQYF
DNA: TGTGCCAGCAGGGTCCTAGCGGATGAGCAGTACTTC
size: .
length: 12
D: TRBD2
V: TRBV2
J: TRBJ2-7

CDR3: CASSGGQLNTEAFF
DNA: TGCGCCAGCAGTGGGGGACAGCTGAACACTGAAGCTTTCTTT
size: .
length: 14
D: TRBD1
V: TRBV10-1
J: TRBJ1-1

CDR3: CASSSWTGGETQYF
DNA: TGTGCCAGCAGCTCCTGGACAGGGGGCGAGACCCAGTACTTC
size: .
length: 14
D: TRBD1
V: TRBV5-4
J: TRBJ2-5

CDR3: CASSRANMNTEAFF
DNA: TGTGCCAGCAGTAGGGCGAACATGAACACTGAAGCTTTCTTT
size: .
length: 14
D: .
V: TRBV11-2
J: TRBJ1-1

CDR3: CASSSGNEQFF
DNA: TGTGCCAGCAGCAGCGGCAATGAGCAGTTCTTC
size: .
length: 11
D: .
V: TRBV9
J: TRBJ2-1

CDR3: CASSIDGSGSAYEQYF
DNA: TGTGCCAGTAGTATAGATGGGAGCGGGAGCGCCTACGAGCAGTACTTC
size: once
length: 16
D: TRBD2
V: TRBV19
J: TRBJ2-7

CDR3: CASSAGRSTDTQYF
DNA: TGCGCCAGCAGTGCAGGGAGGAGCACAGATACGCAGTATTTT
size: .
length: 14
D: .
V: TRBV10-1
J: TRBJ2-3

CDR3: CATRGDYEQYF
DNA: TGTGCCACCCGCGGGGACTACGAGCAGTACTTC
size: .
length: 11
D: .
V: TRBV10-3
J: TRBJ2-7

CDR3: CASQRDNQWSYTF
DNA: TGTGCCAGCCAACGGGACAACCAATGGAGCTACACCTTC
size: .
length: 13
D: .
V: TRBV6-1
J: TRBJ1-2

CDR3: CASSLVGGLAGEETQYF
DNA: TGTGCCAGCAGCTTAGTAGGAGGACTAGCGGGAGAAGAGACCCAGTACTTC
size: .
length: 17
D: TRBD2
V: TRBV7-2
J: TRBJ2-5